This T cell receptor (beta chain) stems from a study of response to subunit inactivated influenza vaccine. The J segment lost 6 bases and the V segment lost 6 bases, leaving 11 bases of the junction unmatched. Germline V gene data show CDR1 as SQVTM and CDR2 as ANQGSEA. The CDR3 length is 15 residues. Points from the study as a whole: It was the authors' suggestion that each seasonal influenza vaccination recruits few new T cells.

MiXCR, run by TCRdb on the RT-PCR reads, gives a single entry per CDR3 protein. The sample has about 540,000 distinct CDR3 sequences; less than 15% are singletons. The table lists this clonotype with a few counts. Its antigen is not known. The sequences come from PBMCs from blood, collected roughly 12 days after vaccination. This clonotype originated in a man aged 45-60 years who received an inactivated influenza vaccine. This chain uses TRBV29-1 with TRBJ2-4; TRBD1 matches at 10 bases. The CDR3 region is CSVSPGQGRGNIQYF. The CDR3, as DNA: TGCAGCGTGTCACCGGGACAGGGGAGAGGAAACATTCAGTACTTC.